These 19 T cell receptor beta chains share one sample of origin, sequenced in a study of cytomegalovirus exposure and HLA in healthy donors. The study ran its PCR with 60 Vbeta and 13 Jbeta primers. TCRdb's table, derived via immunoSEQ multiplex PCR, lists solely in-frame clones and lacks some. Among 150,000 to 200,000 clones listed, about 87% were seen once. Sequenced input: PBMCs. The receptors were sampled from a woman between 18 and 30 years old in good health and CMV-seronegative.

The rearrangement uses TRBV11-3 and TRBJ1-1; no clear D. The germline V gene encodes CDR1 SGHNT and CDR2 YENEEA. The CDR3 is 13 residues long. V was clipped by 1 base and J by 6 bases, with 9 bases between them. Written as DNA, the CDR3 is TGTGCCAGCAGCTTAGTTGGCATGGCTGAAGCTTTCTTT. It is translated as CASSLVGMAEAFF.

This chain joins TRBV5-1 and TRBJ2-3; 11 nucleotides agree with TRBD2. Germline V gene lookup returns CDR1 SGHRS and CDR2 YFSETQ. The CDR3 extends over 15 amino acids. Losses at the gene ends were 4 bases for V and 3 bases for J; bases not matched to a gene: 4. In nucleotides, the CDR3 is TGCGCCAGCAGCGAGGGACTAGCGGAGACAGATACGCAGTATTTT. Translated: CASSEGLAETDTQYF.

The CDR3 region is CASSLEVARAYEQYF. Here the CDR3 DNA reads TGTGCCAGCAGCTTAGAAGTGGCCAGGGCCTACGAGCAGTACTTC. The rearrangement uses TRBV7-2 and TRBJ2-7; tentative D call: TRBD1 (5 bases). CDR1 and CDR2 (germline): SGHTA, FQGNSA. The CDR3 is 15 residues long. V was pared by 1 base and J by 2 bases, with 12 bases between.

CDR3 bases: TGTGCCAGTAGTAGAGCTACTAAGACAGGGAATGAAAAACTGTTTTTT. It translates to CASSRATKTGNEKLFF. The chain is built from TRBV19 and TRBJ1-4, with 7 bases aligning to TRBD1. The CDR3 covers 16 residues. The germline gives CDR1 LNHDA, CDR2 SQIVND (reference sequence). V was pared by 4 bases and J by 5 bases, with 10 bases of the junction left unmatched.

This chain joins TRBV7-3 and TRBJ1-1, with D tentatively TRBD1 (5 bases). Trimming pared 1 base from V and 5 bases from J, leaving 11 bases between. Germline values: CDR1 SGHTA, CDR2 FQGTGA. This CDR3 has 14 amino acids. The CDR3 nucleotides read TGTGCCAGCAGCTTAAACAGCGGGGGGACTGAAGCTTTCTTT. The encoded protein is CASSLNSGGTEAFF.

The chain carries TRBV5-1 and TRBJ2-1; 10 bases match TRBD2. With 1 base clipped from V and 4 bases from J, the junction kept 2 bases outside the gene matches. This CDR3 spans 15 amino acids. CDR1 is SGHRS, CDR2 YFSETQ, per germline. CDR3 loop: CASSLRTSGYNEQFF. Written as DNA, the CDR3 is TGCGCCAGCAGCTTGAGGACTAGCGGTTACAATGAGCAGTTCTTC. Full variable domain (remainder filled in from reference TRBV5-1 and TRBJ2-1): KAGVTQTPRYLIKTRGQQVTLSCSPISGHRSVSWYQQTPGQGLQFLFEYFSETQRNKGNFPGRFSGRQFSNSRSEMNVSTLELGDSALYLCASSLRTSGYNEQFFGPGTRLTVL.

The chain has TRBV10-3 and TRBJ1-4; D is perhaps TRBD1 (5 bases). With 1 base removed from V and 14 bases from J, the gap between germline ends came to 11 bases. The CDR3 totals 12 residues. Germline V CDR1 and CDR2: ENHRY, SYGVKD. CDR3 loop: CAISEFTGRLFF. The CDR3 DNA reads TGTGCCATCAGTGAGTTCACAGGACGGCTGTTTTTT.

The chain couples TRBV6-4 to TRBJ1-6; TRBD1 matches at 8 bases. Germline CDR1 is MRHNA and CDR2 is SNTAGT. CDR3 length: 16 residues. V was clipped by 2 bases and J by 6 bases; unmatched bases: 6. CDR3 sequence reads: CASSDKTGEGNSPLHF. CDR3 sequence (DNA): TGTGCCAGCAGTGACAAGACAGGGGAGGGTAATTCACCCCTCCACTTT.

V gene TRBV9 combines with J gene TRBJ2-7; perhaps TRBD2 as D (5 bases). The V and J ends lost 4 bases and 0 bases respectively, with 11 bases between them. The germline V gene encodes CDR1 SGDLS and CDR2 YYNGEE. The CDR3 covers 14 residues. The CDR3, as DNA: TGTGCCAGCAGCCCGAGGGCCATCTCCTACGAGCAGTACTTC. It specifies CASSPRAISYEQYF. Using reference TRBV9 and TRBJ2-7 for the parts outside the CDR3, the full variable domain is DSGVTQTPKHLITATGQRVTLRCSPRSGDLSVYWYQQSLDQGLQFLIQYYNGEERAKGNILERFSAQQFPDLHSELNLSSLELGDSALYFCASSPRAISYEQYFGPGTRLTVT.

This clone was detected once. The chain employs TRBV12-5 and TRBJ2-1, with D perhaps TRBD1 (5 bases). From germline, CDR1 is LGHNT and CDR2 FRNRAP. CDR3 size: 16 residues. The V end was cut by 4 bases, the J end by 4 bases, with 17 bases between. The CDR3 spells CASGSRGTGAYNEQFF. The CDR3 DNA sequence: TGTGCTAGTGGTTCCCGTGGAACAGGAGCATACAATGAGCAGTTCTTC.

This chain links TRBV7-2 with TRBJ2-7; 8 nucleotides agree with TRBD2. The J segment lost 4 bases and the V segment lost 5 bases, leaving 7 bases of the junction unmatched. CDR1 and CDR2 (germline): SGHTA, FQGNSA. The CDR3 has 14 residues. Written as DNA, the CDR3 is TGTGCCAGCAGCCCCGGGGGGGGGCGATACGAGCAGTACTTC. Translating it yields CASSPGGGRYEQYF. Complete variable domain (other parts from reference TRBV7-2 and TRBJ2-7): GAGVSQSPSNKVTEKGKDVELRCDPISGHTALYWYRQSLGQGLEFLIYFQGNSAPDKSGLPSDRFSAERTGGSVSTLTIQRTQQEDSAVYLCASSPGGGRYEQYFGPGTRLTVT.

This CDR3 reads CASSLGQGAPGYTF. CDR3 DNA sequence: TGTGCCAGCAGCTTAGGACAGGGGGCGCCCGGCTACACCTTC. This chain joins TRBV7-2 and TRBJ1-2, with 10 bases lining up with TRBD1. The CDR3 consists of 14 residues. Germline lookup yields CDR1 SGHTA and CDR2 FQGNSA. J gave up 8 bases and V 1 base, and 4 bases lay outside the gene matches.

The chain has TRBV7-2 and TRBJ1-4; D is possibly TRBD1 (6 bases). Germline V CDR1 and CDR2: SGHTA, FQGNSA. Trimming removed 1 base at V and 2 bases at J, with 11 bases between. The CDR3 runs 16 residues. The CDR3 sequence is CASSLGARGTNEKLFF. The CDR3 nucleotides read TGTGCCAGCAGCTTAGGGGCCAGGGGCACTAATGAAAAACTGTTTTTT.

This chain links TRBV5-1 with TRBJ2-2; D gene unclear. This CDR3 has 13 amino acids. Trimming removed 0 bases at V and 7 bases at J, with 7 bases between. Per the germline V gene, CDR1 is SGHRS and CDR2 is YFSETQ. CDR3 sequence: CASSLVFSGELFF. Written as DNA, the CDR3 is TGCGCCAGCAGCTTGGTTTTCAGCGGGGAGCTGTTTTTT.

The rearrangement joins TRBV13 to TRBJ2-1; possible D gene TRBD2, 6 bases. V lost 6 bases, J lost 7 bases, and 19 bases lay in between. The CDR3 is made up of 15 amino acids. Germline-derived CDR1 and CDR2 are PRHDT and FYEKMQ (reference sequence). The CDR3 loop reads CASRFGGAPLNEQFF. The CDR3 DNA is TGTGCCAGCAGGTTTGGCGGGGCCCCCTTAAATGAGCAGTTCTTC.

The chain recombines TRBV5-1 with TRBJ2-1; TRBD2 agrees at 10 bases. The CDR3 length is 16 residues. V shed 1 base, J shed 2 bases, and the junction held 3 bases outside the gene matches. Germline values: CDR1 SGHRS, CDR2 YFSETQ. In DNA form, the CDR3 reads TGCGCCAGCAGCTTGACTAGCGGGAAGACCTACAATGAGCAGTTCTTC. It encodes CASSLTSGKTYNEQFF.

This clone came up a few times. The chain combines TRBV5-1 with TRBJ2-2; 7 bases line up with TRBD2. CDR3 length equals 15 residues. With V trimmed by 4 bases and J by 0 bases, 3 bases remained unmatched. Germline CDR1 reads SGHRS; CDR2 reads YFSETQ. The CDR3 sequence: CASSGRGANTGELFF. CDR3 DNA sequence: TGCGCCAGCAGCGGACGGGGGGCGAACACCGGGGAGCTGTTTTTT.

The chain couples TRBV7-6 to TRBJ2-7, with D perhaps matching TRBD1 (5 bases). Germline CDR1 and CDR2: SGHVS and FNYEAQ. The CDR3 loop spans 11 amino acids. The V end lost 3 bases, the J end lost 5 bases, and 5 bases lay between the germline ends. CDR3 region: CASSLDNEQYF. CDR3 DNA sequence: TGTGCCAGCAGCTTGGACAACGAGCAGTACTTC.

The V gene is TRBV6-5, the J gene TRBJ1-6; D might be TRBD1 (6 bases). The length of the CDR3 is 14 residues. V dropped 6 bases and J dropped 7 bases, with 13 bases sitting between them. Germline V gene sequence: CDR1 MNHEY, CDR2 SVGAGI. The CDR3 DNA is TGTGCCAGCAGGAATGGGGGCAGGAATTCACCCCTCCACTTT. Its translation: CASRNGGRNSPLHF.